What follows is one TCR beta chain and its context. Its recognized antigen is unknown. No base quality values were provided; no much bigger clone lies one nucleotide off. This specimen belongs to a study of Ad26.COV2.S vaccination and SARS-CoV-2 variants (dated by TCRdb to the early 2020s). Context from the whole study: Vaccine-arm donors came from COV1001, a multicentre, randomized, double-blind, placebo-controlled phase I-IIa trial of Ad26.COV2.S in healthy adults. Ad26.COV2.S was administered intramuscularly at 5 x 10^10 or 1 x 10^11 viral particles, either as a single shot or as two shots given 56 days apart. Sequencing of the TCRbeta repertoire served to evaluate the specificity and breadth of SARS-CoV-2-reactive T cell receptors following Ad26.COV2.S vaccination. The TCR-sequenced set comprised approximately 32 samples: some 19 Ad26.COV2.S vaccine recipients, 5 placebo recipients and 8 SARS-CoV-2 convalescent individuals. Participants in the trial were split at random into five groups of five each, receiving low-dose or high-dose Ad26.COV2.S once or twice, or else placebo on both occasions. Blinding of investigators to trial group allocation was maintained during experiments and outcome assessment. Broader findings and caveats from the paper: The study was not powered to compare responses between vaccine doses or regimens. According to the authors, total T cell responses may have been underestimated by the TCR breadth and depth analyses. Higher spike-specific TCR breadth was observed in Ad26.COV2.S recipients than in placebo recipients (P = 0.0014). Non-spike TCR breadth was comparable between vaccine and placebo recipients, consistent with the vaccine containing only spike. After vaccination, substantial breadth of spike-specific CD8+ and CD4+ T cell responses was reported.

The treatment or condition label for this specimen denotes: 19 received Ad26.COV2.S at low or high dose, single or two shots; roughly five received placebo; per-sample allocation not given. For vaccine and placebo recipients, the sequenced repertoires came from samples collected on day 63 after the first injection. Between 29 July and 7 August 2020, Cohort 1b enrolled 25 adults aged 18-55 years at one site in Boston, USA. Ad26.COV2.S consisted of a replication-incompetent adenovirus type 26 vector by which a prefusion-stabilized SARS-CoV-2 spike protein from the original Wuhan strain was expressed. The immunoSEQ Assay was used to sequence TCRbeta CDR3 regions. After extraction, genomic DNA underwent amplification by bias-controlled multiplex PCR, followed by high-throughput sequencing. The original methods were these. To quantify the absolute abundance of each unique TCRbeta CDR3 region, sequences were collapsed and filtered. T cell fraction was estimated by normalization of TCRbeta template counts to usable DNA, with usable DNA being measured through amplification of reference genes present in all nucleated cells. Repertoire TCRs were annotated as SARS-CoV-2-specific when V gene, CDR3 amino acid sequence and J gene were exactly matched to a known reactive TCR set. The reference SARS-CoV-2 TCR set was derived from MIRA and filtered for enrichment in COVID-19-positive ImmuneCODE repertoires, a step that removed public or cross-reactive TCRs. Drawing on the MIRA antigens, annotated TCRs were analysed further at the level of specific ORF or position within ORF. Depth was the summed frequency of annotated unique rearrangements, while breadth was defined as annotated unique rearrangements over total unique productive rearrangements. Two-sided Wilcoxon rank-sum tests were used to compare TCR breadth between groups. TCRdb retrieved this table from immuneACCESS and kept in-frame rearrangements only. Not all clones are present; in checked studies, unresolved V genes account for under half, and no reason is known for the remainder. V, J and clone size reflect that table, while D and trimming were determined from the DNA. This sample gives around 500,000 clones in total; 89% of them show up just once. Jointly, the top ten make up about 1.7% of the sample.

The input for sequencing was peripheral blood, taken in a trial of Ad26.COV2.S vaccine versus placebo. This sequence originates from a person between 18 and 65 years old who received the Ad26.COV2.S COVID-19 vaccine or a placebo.

The CDR3 protein: CASSSRGYGDSPLHF. The DNA sequence reads TGTGCCAGCAGCTCCAGGGGGTATGGGGATTCACCCCTCCACTTT. The sequence is built from TRBV3-1 (or the pseudogene TRBV3-2) and TRBJ1-6; 7 nucleotides in the junction match TRBD1. Including the terminal cysteine and phenylalanine, the CDR3 comprises 15 residues. Only the CDR3 DNA stays, 45 bases, in frame from base 1. CDR1 and CDR2 are drawn from the germline V gene (reference sequence): LGHDT, YNNKEL. From V the trimming removes 5 bases and from J it removes 8 bases, while the gene matches leave 9 bases of the junction unaccounted for.